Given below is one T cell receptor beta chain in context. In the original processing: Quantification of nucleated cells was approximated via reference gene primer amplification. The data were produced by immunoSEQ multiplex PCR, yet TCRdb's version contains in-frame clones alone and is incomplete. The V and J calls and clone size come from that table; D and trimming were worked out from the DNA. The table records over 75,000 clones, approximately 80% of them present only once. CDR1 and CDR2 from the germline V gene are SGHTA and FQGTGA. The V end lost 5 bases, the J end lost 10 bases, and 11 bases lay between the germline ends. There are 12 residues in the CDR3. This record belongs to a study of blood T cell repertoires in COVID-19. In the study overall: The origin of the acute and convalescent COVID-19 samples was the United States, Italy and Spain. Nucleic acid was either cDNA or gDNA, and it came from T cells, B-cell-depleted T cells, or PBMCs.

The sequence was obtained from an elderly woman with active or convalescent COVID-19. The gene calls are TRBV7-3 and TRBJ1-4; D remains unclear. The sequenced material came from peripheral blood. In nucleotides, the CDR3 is TGTGCCAGCAGCCCACTCCCTGGAAAACTGTTTTTT. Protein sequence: CASSPLPGKLFF.